This T cell receptor (beta chain) stems from a study of cytomegalovirus exposure and HLA in healthy donors. V shed 4 bases, J shed 7 bases, and the junction held 8 bases outside the gene matches. The CDR3 spans 14 residues. The germline V gene has CDR1 SGHRS and CDR2 YFSETQ. Profiling relied on immunoSEQ multiplex PCR, and the TCRdb table lists in-frame clones only, not all of them. This sample has roughly 300,000 clones, with roughly 89% found just once. The sample consisted of PBMCs. The TCR comes from a woman aged 18-29 years in good health and CMV-seronegative. This rearrangement joins TRBV5-1 to TRBJ2-3, with 8 bases matching TRBD1. The CDR3 nucleotides are TGCGCCAGCAGCGCCACAGGGGGAATTAATACGCAGTATTTT. Translated: CASSATGGINTQYF.